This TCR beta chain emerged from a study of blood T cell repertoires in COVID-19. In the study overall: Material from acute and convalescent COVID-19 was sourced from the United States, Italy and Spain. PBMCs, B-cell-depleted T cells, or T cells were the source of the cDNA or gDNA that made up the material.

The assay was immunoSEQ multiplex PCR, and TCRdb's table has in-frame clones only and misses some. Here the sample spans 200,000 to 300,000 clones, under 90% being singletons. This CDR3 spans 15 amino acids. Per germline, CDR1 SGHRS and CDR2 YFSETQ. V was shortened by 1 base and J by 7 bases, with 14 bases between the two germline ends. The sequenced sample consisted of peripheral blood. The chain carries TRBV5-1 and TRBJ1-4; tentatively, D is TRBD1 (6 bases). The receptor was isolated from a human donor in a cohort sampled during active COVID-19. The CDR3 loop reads CASSLLGGGGEKLFF. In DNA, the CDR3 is TGCGCCAGCAGCTTGCTGGGGGGCGGGGGTGAAAAACTGTTTTTT. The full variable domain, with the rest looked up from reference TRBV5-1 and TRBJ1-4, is KAGVTQTPRYLIKTRGQQVTLSCSPISGHRSVSWYQQTPGQGLQFLFEYFSETQRNKGNFPGRFSGRQFSNSRSEMNVSTLELGDSALYLCASSLLGGGGEKLFFGSGTQLSVL.